The 13 T cell receptor beta chains presented below share a single source sample, sequenced in a study of cytomegalovirus exposure and HLA in healthy donors. Primers: 60 Vbeta forward and 13 Jbeta reverse. Here immunoSEQ multiplex PCR was the method, and the copy in TCRdb shows in-frame clones only, minus some. The data contain approximately 82,000 clones, roughly 9.1% of them singletons. The sample was PBMCs. The receptor source for this set is a man between 60 and 70 years old in good health and CMV-seropositive.

The V gene is TRBV28, the J gene TRBJ1-4; unclear D gene. CDR3 length: 12 amino acids. V was trimmed by 7 bases and J by 2 bases, leaving 5 bases between them. The germline gives CDR1 MDHEN, CDR2 SYDVKM. CDR3 sequence: CASTPTNEKLFF. CDR3 nucleotide sequence: TGTGCCAGCACCCCTACTAATGAAAAACTGTTTTTT.

This clone occurred many times. The chain recombines TRBV7-9 with TRBJ2-1; TRBD1 matches 10 bases. Trimming at V came to 5 bases and at J to 5 bases, leaving 3 bases not matched to a gene. Looked up from germline, CDR1 is SEHNR and CDR2 is FQNEAQ (reference sequence). The CDR3 has 14 amino acids. CDR3 sequence: CASSRQGAHNEQFF. DNA of the CDR3: TGTGCCAGCAGCCGACAGGGGGCCCACAATGAGCAGTTCTTC. The variable domain in full, with the rest retrieved from reference TRBV7-9 and TRBJ2-1, is DTGVSQNPRHKITKRGQNVTFRCDPISEHNRLYWYRQTLGQGPEFLTYFQNEAQLEKSRLLSDRFSAERPKGSFSTLEIQRTEQGDSAMYLCASSRQGAHNEQFFGPGTRLTVL.

The V call is TRBV7-3, the J call TRBJ2-3; 10 bases map to TRBD2. The germline gives CDR1 SGHTA, CDR2 FQGTGA. V was clipped by 5 bases and J by 1 base; unmatched bases: 9. The CDR3 is made up of 17 amino acids. The CDR3 DNA is TGTGCCAGCAGCCCACCTACCAGCGGGGGGGGCACAGATACGCAGTATTTT. As protein: CASSPPTSGGGTDTQYF.

This clone was seen more than once but under ten times. The V call is TRBV30, the J call TRBJ1-1, with 12 bases that match TRBD1. This CDR3 region has 18 residues. The V gene end was trimmed by 3 bases and the J gene end by 5 bases; junction bases not matched to a gene: 16. Germline CDR1 reads GTSNPN; CDR2 reads SVGIG (reference sequence). CDR3 coding DNA: TGTGCCTGGAGCGCTCCTCGGGGGACAGGGGGCGTAGGGACTGAAGCTTTCTTT. As protein: CAWSAPRGTGGVGTEAFF.

This clone has just a few counts. The CDR3 coding sequence is TGTGCCAGCAGTGAAGCGGGGCTCAGGGCCCAGTACTTC. Its translation: CASSEAGLRAQYF. The V call is TRBV6-1, the J call TRBJ2-5, with D possibly TRBD1 on 5 matching bases. The CDR3 covers 13 residues. Germline CDR1 and CDR2: MNHNS and SASEGT. V lost 0 bases and J lost 9, with 11 bases in between.

This clone was detected a few times. This rearrangement joins TRBV15 to TRBJ1-1, with 8 bases aligning to TRBD1. CDR1 is LNHNV and CDR2 is YYDKDF in the germline V gene (reference sequence). This CDR3 spans 15 amino acids. The junction had 5 bases not matched to a gene; V was cut back by 5 bases and J by 0 bases. The CDR3 DNA reads as TGTGCCACCAGCCCAAGGACAGGGATGAACACTGAAGCTTTCTTT. This translates into CATSPRTGMNTEAFF. Looking up the rest from reference TRBV15 and TRBJ1-1 gives the full variable domain: DAMVIQNPRYQVTQFGKPVTLSCSQTLNHNVMYWYQQKSSQAPKLLFHYYDKDFNNEADTPDNFQSRRPNTSFCFLDIRSPGLGDTAMYLCATSPRTGMNTEAFFGQGTRLTVV.

The chain is built from TRBV27 and TRBJ1-4, with D perhaps TRBD1 (6 bases). The CDR3 has 15 residues. Germline V gene sequence: CDR1 MNHEY, CDR2 SMNVEV (reference sequence). The germline V and J ends were trimmed by 5 bases and 7 bases, with 17 bases remaining between them. This chain's CDR3 is CASSLTGIHSEKLFF. The CDR3, as DNA: TGTGCCAGCAGTCTGACAGGAATCCATAGTGAAAAACTGTTTTTT.

The rearrangement joins TRBV6-1 to TRBJ2-7, with 8 positions matching TRBD2. V dropped 6 bases and J dropped 3; count of bases not matched to a gene: 4. Germline CDR1 and CDR2: MNHNS and SASEGT. CDR3 length: 13 residues. The CDR3 nucleotides are TGTGCCAGCAGGACCGGGACTAGCTACGAGCAGTACGTC. This translates into CASRTGTSYEQYV.

This clone was seen a few times. The chain joins TRBV7-2 to TRBJ1-4; maybe TRBD1 (6 bases). The V gene's germline CDR1 is SGHTA and CDR2 FQGNSA. Trimming left V 3 bases short and J 8 bases short, with 16 bases between. This CDR3 region has 15 residues. The CDR3 here is CASSLGGLHGEKLFF. DNA for the CDR3: TGTGCCAGCAGCTTGGGGGGGCTCCATGGGGAAAAACTGTTTTTT.

The chain is built from TRBV30 and TRBJ2-7; D perhaps matches TRBD2 (5 bases). CDR3 length: 12 amino acids. Trimming pared 3 bases from V and 3 bases from J, leaving 9 bases between. Germline-derived CDR1 and CDR2 are GTSNPN and SVGIG (reference sequence). CDR3 bases: TGTGCCTGGAGGCCCCGGGACTACGAGCAGTACTTC. Its protein is CAWRPRDYEQYF.

This clone was counted a few times. The J gene is TRBJ2-7, the V gene TRBV5-1; perhaps TRBD2 as D (6 bases). Germline CDR1 SGHRS, CDR2 YFSETQ. Trimming left V 0 bases short and J 0 bases short, with 10 bases between. The CDR3 is 15 residues long. The CDR3, as DNA: TGCGCCAGCAGCTTGGAGGCGGGATACTCCTACGAGCAGTACGTC. Amino acid sequence: CASSLEAGYSYEQYV.

This clone was counted a few times. The chain links TRBV20-1 to TRBJ1-1; no clear D. CDR1 DFQATT and CDR2 SNEGSKA come from the germline V gene (reference sequence). V shed 8 bases and J shed 1 base, with 8 bases lying between them. CDR3 length equals 11 residues. The CDR3, as DNA: TGCAGTACCTACAGGAACACTGAAGCTTTCTTT. Amino acids: CSTYRNTEAFF.

This clone was recorded a few times. This chain joins TRBV28 and TRBJ2-3; 9 nucleotides align to TRBD1. The trim removed 8 bases at V and 4 bases at J, leaving 10 bases unmatched. CDR3 length equals 15 residues. Germline V CDR1 and CDR2: MDHEN, SYDVKM. CDR3: CASYPRDRAPDTQYF. CDR3 bases: TGTGCCAGCTACCCCCGGGACAGGGCACCAGATACGCAGTATTTT.